Listed below are T cell receptor beta chains from one sample, sequenced in a study of identifying expanded T cells in peripheral blood. Method: immunoSEQ multiplex PCR; TCRdb's copy keeps in-frame clones and lacks some. The table records 95,000 to 100,000 clones, approximately 90% of them present only once. The specimen was blood. The origin of the receptors is a person aged 18 to 75 in good health. The CDR3 runs from the conserved cysteine through the conserved F or W. Each record gives: V gene, D gene, J gene, clone size, CDR3 protein, CDR3 DNA. D genes are given only for firm matches. Size is stated for part of the rows, as once, few or many counts, or as a class when the clone is expanded.

TRBV6-5	NA	TRBJ1-1	NA	CASSSLMNTEAFF	TGTGCCAGCAGTTCCCTGATGAACACTGAAGCTTTCTTT
TRBV19	NA	TRBJ2-3	NA	CARHRAGWGERTDTQYF	TGTGCCAGGCACAGGGCGGGGTGGGGGGAAAGGACAGATACGCAGTATTTT
TRBV18	TRBD1	TRBJ2-6	NA	CASSPGQGVSGANVLTF	TGTGCCAGCTCACCCGGACAGGGGGTGTCTGGGGCCAACGTCCTGACTTTC
TRBV30	TRBD1	TRBJ1-3	NA	CAWEGPDRDGNTIYF	TGTGCCTGGGAGGGACCCGACAGGGATGGAAACACCATATATTTT
TRBV14	TRBD1	TRBJ1-1	once	CASSPRGDRETEAFF	TGTGCCAGCAGCCCCCGGGGCGACAGGGAGACTGAAGCTTTCTTT
TRBV30	TRBD1	TRBJ1-4	NA	CAWTQGGGGGEKLFF	TGTGCCTGGACCCAGGGGGGAGGAGGTGGTGAAAAACTGTTTTTT
TRBV5-8	NA	TRBJ1-4	NA	CASRPPGEKLFF	TGTGCCAGCAGACCTCCGGGAGAAAAACTGTTTTTT
TRBV27	TRBD2	TRBJ2-2	NA	CASPTQRGVTGELFF	TGTGCCAGCCCTACCCAGCGGGGGGTTACCGGGGAGCTGTTTTTT
TRBV5-6	NA	TRBJ1-5	once	CASSAGTNQPQHF	TGTGCCAGCAGCGCGGGGACAAACCAGCCCCAGCATTTT
TRBV5-1	NA	TRBJ1-5	NA	CASSQQGNQPQHF	TGCGCCAGCAGCCAACAGGGTAATCAGCCCCAGCATTTT
TRBV7-7	NA	TRBJ2-7	NA	CASSPSPGSYEQYF	TGTGCCAGCAGCCCAAGCCCAGGCTCCTACGAGCAGTACTTC
TRBV5-1	TRBD2	TRBJ2-1	NA	CASSPGPSGGYNEQFF	TGCGCCAGCAGCCCGGGACCTAGCGGGGGGTACAATGAGCAGTTCTTC
TRBV9	NA	TRBJ2-7	NA	CASSVFGYRTYEQYF	TGTGCCAGCAGCGTGTTCGGGTACAGAACCTACGAGCAGTACTTC
TRBV27	TRBD2	TRBJ2-3	NA	CASSLASGGFNTDTQYF	TGTGCCAGCAGTTTAGCTAGCGGGGGATTTAACACAGATACGCAGTATTTT
TRBV19	NA	TRBJ2-7	NA	CATTSPGTSLDLREQYF	TGTGCCACAACATCCCCGGGGACATCCTTAGACTTGAGGGAGCAGTACTTC
TRBV4-3	NA	TRBJ2-3	NA	CASSQGRQTYYTDTQYF	TGCGCCAGCAGCCAAGGTCGACAGACATACTACACAGATACGCAGTATTTT
TRBV14	TRBD1	TRBJ2-7	NA	CASSHGTAPFSYEQYF	TGTGCCAGCAGCCATGGGACAGCACCCTTCTCCTACGAGCAGTACTTC
TRBV28	NA	TRBJ1-5	once	CASSFEAGPLMSQHF	TGTGCCAGCAGTTTTGAGGCGGGTCCCCTAATGTCCCAGCATTTT
TRBV20-1	NA	TRBJ1-4	few	CSASGEPGLFF	TGCAGTGCTAGTGGCGAACCGGGACTGTTTTTT
TRBV5-6	NA	TRBJ1-2	once	CASSLDWGQDLIF	TGTGCCAGCAGCTTGGATTGGGGCCAGGATCTAATCTTC
TRBV6-4	NA	TRBJ2-1	NA	CASLKDSSLNNEQFF	TGTGCCAGCCTCAAGGACAGTTCCCTAAACAATGAGCAGTTCTTC
TRBV5-8	TRBD2	TRBJ2-1	NA	CASSFSGASYNEQFF	TGTGCCAGCAGCTTCAGCGGGGCTTCCTACAATGAGCAGTTCTTC
TRBV2	NA	TRBJ2-7	NA	CASTGAGGGEQYF	TGTGCCAGCACCGGGGCCGGTGGGGGCGAGCAGTACTTC
TRBV6-6	NA	TRBJ1-4	NA	CASRFLGGGEKLFF	TGTGCCAGCAGATTCCTGGGCGGGGGAGAAAAACTGTTTTTT
TRBV6-6	NA	TRBJ1-4	NA	CASSYEISVLFF	TGTGCCAGCAGTTACGAAATTAGCGTACTGTTTTTT
TRBV7-9	NA	TRBJ1-1	NA	CASSLLYTEAFF	TGTGCCAGCAGCCTATTATACACTGAAGCTTTCTTT
TRBV4-2	NA	TRBJ1-1	once	CASSQDYKENTEAFF	TGTGCCAGCAGCCAAGACTATAAGGAGAACACTGAAGCTTTCTTT
TRBV19	NA	TRBJ1-3	NA	CASSQVRALGNTIYF	TGTGCCAGTAGCCAAGTAAGGGCTCTTGGAAACACCATATATTTT
TRBV7-2	TRBD1	TRBJ1-3	NA	CASSLTTGGSGNTIYF	TGTGCCAGCAGCTTAACGACAGGGGGCTCTGGAAACACCATATATTTT
TRBV28	NA	TRBJ2-1	NA	CASSPRGYEQFF	TGTGCCAGCAGCCCCCGGGGGTATGAGCAGTTCTTC
TRBV4-3	TRBD2	TRBJ2-3	NA	CASSQVTGGPSDTQYF	TGCGCCAGCAGCCAAGTAACGGGGGGGCCATCAGATACGCAGTATTTT
TRBV30	NA	TRBJ2-6	few	CAWSLVGSGANVLTF	TGTGCCTGGAGCCTGGTGGGCTCTGGGGCCAACGTCCTGACTTTC
TRBV4-3	NA	TRBJ2-2	NA	CASSQGPGTGELFF	TGCGCCAGCAGCCAAGGGCCGGGGACCGGGGAGCTGTTTTTT
TRBV6-1	TRBD2	TRBJ2-3	medium-sized	CASSGLAGGPDTQYF	TGTGCCAGCAGTGGACTAGCGGGGGGGCCAGATACGCAGTATTTT
TRBV6-5	NA	TRBJ2-1	NA	CASRARGSYNEQFF	TGTGCCAGCAGAGCCCGGGGATCCTACAATGAGCAGTTCTTC
TRBV7-2	NA	TRBJ1-3	once	CASSLARGSGNTIYF	TGTGCCAGCAGCTTAGCGCGGGGTTCTGGAAACACCATATATTTT
TRBV19	TRBD1	TRBJ1-5	NA	CASSDRAGGNQPQHF	TGTGCCAGTAGTGACAGGGCAGGGGGCAATCAGCCCCAGCATTTT
TRBV6-1	NA	TRBJ1-5	NA	CASSDLDTSSYQPQHF	TGTGCCAGCAGTGATTTGGACACGAGCAGTTATCAGCCCCAGCATTTT
TRBV5-1	NA	TRBJ2-7	NA	CASSLGPLRNNEQYF	TGCGCCAGCAGCTTGGGACCGCTCCGTAACAACGAGCAGTACTTC
TRBV7-6	TRBD2	TRBJ2-7	NA	CASSPSPSGRQSEQYF	TGTGCCAGCAGCCCAAGTCCTAGCGGGAGGCAAAGCGAGCAGTACTTC
TRBV5-1	NA	TRBJ2-3	NA	CASSWAGAGTDTQYF	TGCGCCAGCAGCTGGGCAGGGGCCGGCACAGATACGCAGTATTTT
TRBV7-2	NA	TRBJ2-7	NA	CASSLDLVRSYEQYF	TGTGCCAGCAGCTTAGATTTGGTGAGGTCCTACGAGCAGTACTTC
TRBV18	NA	TRBJ2-5	NA	CASSPPRGQETQYF	TGTGCCAGCTCACCACCGAGGGGCCAAGAGACCCAGTACTTC
TRBV5-6	TRBD2	TRBJ2-7	NA	CASSWGPGGEQYF	TGTGCCAGCAGCTGGGGACCCGGGGGGGAGCAGTACTTC
TRBV19	NA	TRBJ2-6	NA	CASSIGSSGANVLTF	TGTGCCAGTAGTATTGGTAGCTCTGGGGCCAACGTCCTGACTTTC
TRBV5-6	NA	TRBJ2-7	NA	CATKRGEGEQYF	TGTGCCACCAAGAGGGGGGAGGGCGAGCAGTACTTC
TRBV13	NA	TRBJ1-5	NA	CASSFRTGNQPQHF	TGTGCCAGCAGCTTTAGGACGGGGAATCAGCCCCAGCATTTT
TRBV30	NA	TRBJ1-1	NA	CAWGTERGTEAFF	TGTGCCTGGGGTACAGAGAGGGGCACTGAAGCTTTCTTT
TRBV29-1	TRBD1	TRBJ2-2	NA	CSAMGQADGELFF	TGCAGCGCGATGGGACAGGCGGACGGGGAGCTGTTTTTT
TRBV12-1	NA	TRBJ1-3	few	CASSKQGAGNTIYF	TGTGCCAGCAGCAAACAGGGGGCTGGAAACACCATATATTTT
TRBV5-1	TRBD1	TRBJ2-3	NA	CASSPTGMRTDTQYF	TGCGCCAGCAGCCCGACAGGGATGAGAACAGATACGCAGTATTTT
TRBV7-2	NA	TRBJ1-1	NA	CASSLYASVNTEAFF	TGTGCCAGCAGCTTATATGCCAGCGTGAACACTGAAGCTTTCTTT
TRBV7-2	TRBD1	TRBJ2-5	NA	CASSLGQNAYQETQYF	TGTGCCAGCAGCTTGGGACAGAATGCATACCAAGAGACCCAGTACTTC
TRBV21-1	NA	TRBJ2-3	NA	CASSIIAVYSTDTQYF	TGTGCCAGCAGCATCATAGCGGTTTATAGCACAGATACGCAGTATTTT